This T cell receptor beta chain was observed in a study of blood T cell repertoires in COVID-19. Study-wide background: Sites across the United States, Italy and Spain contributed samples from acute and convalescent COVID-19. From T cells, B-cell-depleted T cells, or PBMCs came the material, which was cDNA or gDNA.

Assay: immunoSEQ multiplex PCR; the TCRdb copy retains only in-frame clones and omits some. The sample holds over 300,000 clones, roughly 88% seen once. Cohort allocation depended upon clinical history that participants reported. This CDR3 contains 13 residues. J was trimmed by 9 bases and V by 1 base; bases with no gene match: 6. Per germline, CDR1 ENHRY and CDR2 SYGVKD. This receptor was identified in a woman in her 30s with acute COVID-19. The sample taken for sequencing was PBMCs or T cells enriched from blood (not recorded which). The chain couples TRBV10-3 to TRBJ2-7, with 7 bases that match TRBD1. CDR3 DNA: TGTGCCATCAGTGAGTTTGGGACAGAACTGCAGTACTTC. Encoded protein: CAISEFGTELQYF.